This passage covers 14 T cell receptor beta chains from one sample sequenced in a study of cytomegalovirus exposure and HLA in healthy donors. 13 Jbeta primers and 60 Vbeta primers were used for the PCR. Assay used: immunoSEQ multiplex PCR; TCRdb lists only in-frame clones, some missing. The table lists 85,000 to 100,000 clones, about 79% of them singletons. The source material was PBMCs. The receptors were sampled from a male donor in good health and CMV-seropositive.

This chain connects TRBV7-9 to TRBJ2-6; the D gene is possibly TRBD1 (6 bases). V shed 2 bases and J shed 2 bases, with 7 bases lying between them. This CDR3 spans 15 amino acids. Germline assignment: CDR1 SEHNR and CDR2 FQNEAQ (reference sequence). Here the CDR3 reads CASSLPGAGANVLTF. The CDR3 DNA reads as TGTGCCAGCAGCTTACCAGGGGCTGGGGCCAACGTCCTGACTTTC.

The CDR3 sequence is CASSLRSGHSFSGGNEQFF. The DNA for the CDR3 is TGTGCCAGCAGCTTAAGGTCAGGGCATAGCTTTAGCGGGGGAAATGAGCAGTTCTTC. V is TRBV11-2 and J is TRBJ2-1, with TRBD2 identical over 9 bases. V trimming: 2 bases; J trimming: 7 bases; junction bases outside the gene matches: 18. Germline V gives CDR1 SGHAT, CDR2 FQNNGV. The length of the CDR3 is 19 residues.

This clone came up a few times. CDR3 nucleotide sequence: TGTGCCACGAGACAGCTTATGAACACTGAAGCTTTCTTT. This codes for CATRQLMNTEAFF. V usage is TRBV6-5 and J usage is TRBJ1-1; possible D gene TRBD1, 5 bases. CDR1 and CDR2 (germline): MNHEY, SVGAGI. The CDR3 sequence is 13 residues long. Trimming cost V 10 bases and J 0 bases, with 12 bases left between them.

The chain is built from TRBV7-6 and TRBJ2-5, with 9 positions matching TRBD1. The CDR3 loop spans 15 amino acids. V lost 5 bases and J lost 7; bases outside the gene matches: 11. From germline, CDR1 is SGHVS and CDR2 FNYEAQ. This CDR3 is CASSLGQGGVGTQYF. The CDR3 DNA is TGTGCCAGCAGCCTGGGACAGGGTGGTGTTGGGACCCAGTACTTC.

The rearrangement links TRBV5-1 to TRBJ1-1; D is unclear. The V gene's germline CDR1 is SGHRS and CDR2 YFSETQ. The CDR3 sequence is 13 residues long. The V end was cut by 1 base, the J end by 4 bases, with 8 bases between. CDR3 protein: CASSLKAGTEAFF. CDR3 nucleotide sequence: TGCGCCAGCAGCTTGAAAGCGGGCACTGAAGCTTTCTTT. The full variable domain, in which reference TRBV5-1 and TRBJ1-1 provide the parts outside the CDR3, is KAGVTQTPRYLIKTRGQQVTLSCSPISGHRSVSWYQQTPGQGLQFLFEYFSETQRNKGNFPGRFSGRQFSNSRSEMNVSTLELGDSALYLCASSLKAGTEAFFGQGTRLTVV.

The chain joins TRBV10-3 to TRBJ1-1; no reliable D call. In germline, CDR1 is ENHRY, CDR2 SYGVKD. Trimming cost V 4 bases and J 8 bases, with 17 bases left between them. CDR3 length equals 14 residues. The CDR3 DNA sequence: TGTGCCATCAGTGGAGGTACGCTTAATCCGGAAGCTTTCTTT. Its protein is CAISGGTLNPEAFF.

This sequence joins TRBV7-9 and TRBJ1-2; 8 bases match TRBD1. Unmatched junction bases numbered 13, after V lost 2 bases and J lost 8 bases. CDR1 is SEHNR, CDR2 FQNEAQ, per germline (reference sequence). The CDR3 spans 16 residues. In DNA form, the CDR3 reads TGTGCCAGCAGCTTACAGGGGGCGCAGATTGGCGAAGGCTACACCTTC. Protein product: CASSLQGAQIGEGYTF.

This chain uses TRBV30 with TRBJ2-5; 8 bases agree with TRBD1. The CDR3 is 17 residues long. Per germline, CDR1 GTSNPN and CDR2 SVGIG (reference sequence). The V segment lost 0 bases and the J segment 2 bases; nucleotides outside the gene matches: 11. This CDR3 reads CAWSVRLTGVPQETQYF. CDR3 sequence (DNA): TGTGCCTGGAGTGTACGTTTGACAGGGGTACCACAAGAGACCCAGTACTTC.

The chain links TRBV30 to TRBJ1-5, with 7 nucleotides matching TRBD1. The CDR3 has 14 residues. The germline gives CDR1 GTSNPN, CDR2 SVGIG (reference sequence). With V trimmed by 4 bases and J by 7 bases, 10 bases remained unmatched. DNA of the CDR3: TGTGCCTGGACCGGGACAGCTCTTGGACAGCCCCAGCATTTT. This codes for CAWTGTALGQPQHF. The whole variable domain, filled in from reference TRBV30 and TRBJ1-5, reads SQTIHQWPATLVQPVGSPLSLECTVEGTSNPNLYWYRQAAGRGLQLLFYSVGIGQISSEVPQNLSASRPQDRQFILSSKKLLLSDSGFYLCAWTGTALGQPQHFGDGTRLSIL.

The chain recombines TRBV6-4 with TRBJ1-6, with 7 bases that match TRBD1. The CDR3 has 15 amino acids. J was trimmed by 10 bases and V by 5 bases; bases with no gene match: 11. Germline V gene sequence: CDR1 MRHNA, CDR2 SNTAGT. The CDR3 sequence: CASSPGQPGMSPLHF. The CDR3, as DNA: TGTGCCAGCAGTCCGGGACAGCCGGGGATGTCACCCCTCCACTTT.

A note on this clone: A read error may account for a junction end that differs from germline. The chain combines TRBV5-6 with TRBJ1-2, with a weak D call TRBD1 (6 bases). CDR1 is SGHDT and CDR2 is YYEEEE in the germline V gene. The CDR3 extends over 17 amino acids. CDR3 in DNA: TGTGGCAGCAGCTTGGATGCGGTAACCCAGGGGAACTATGGCTACACCTTC. This gives the protein CGSSLDAVTQGNYGYTF. Looking up the rest from reference TRBV5-6 and TRBJ1-2 gives the full variable domain: DAGVTQSPTHLIKTRGQQVTLRCSPKSGHDTVSWYQQALGQGPQFIFQYYEEEERQRGNFPDRFSGHQFPNYSSELNVNALLLGDSALYLCGSSLDAVTQGNYGYTFGSGTRLTVV.

The chain uses TRBV2 and TRBJ1-5, with 7 bases fitting TRBD1. This CDR3 is built from 15 residues. CDR1 and CDR2 (germline): SNHLY, FYNNEI. The J segment lost 2 bases and the V segment lost 4 bases, leaving 5 bases of the junction unmatched. For the CDR3, the DNA is TGTGCCAGCAGTGCCAGTACAGGGGGCAATCAGCCCCAGCATTTT. Amino acid sequence: CASSASTGGNQPQHF.

This clone was seen more than once but under ten times. The chain uses TRBV30 and TRBJ1-4; D is ambiguous. Per the germline V gene, CDR1 is GTSNPN and CDR2 is SVGIG (reference sequence). Trimming stripped 2 bases from V and 8 bases from J, with 18 bases between. This CDR3 is 15 amino acids long. The CDR3 sequence is CAWSMWAHTREKLFF. In nucleotides, the CDR3 is TGTGCCTGGAGTATGTGGGCCCACACTAGGGAAAAACTGTTTTTT.

V usage is TRBV7-9 and J usage is TRBJ1-3; D unresolved. The CDR3 totals 11 residues. V lost 10 bases to trimming and J lost 8 bases, with 12 bases between them. Germline lookup yields CDR1 SEHNR and CDR2 FQNEAQ (reference sequence). The CDR3: CATRRVHTIYF. Written as DNA, the CDR3 is TGTGCCACCAGGAGGGTACACACCATATATTTT.